Following are 5 T cell receptor beta chains from one sample sequenced in a study of radiation and T cells in renal cell carcinoma. The time point here: blood 2 weeks post-SBRT. Treatment reported: 15 Gy SBRT to primary tumor, nephrectomy 4 weeks later. The repertoire was sequenced with immunoSEQ multiplex PCR; TCRdb's copy has only in-frame clones and lacks some. The sample has over 55,000 clones; roughly 72% are singletons. The input for sequencing was blood, taken from a patient whose treatment included radiotherapy and nephrectomy. These TCRs come from a man aged 55 to 69 with renal cell carcinoma.

This clone was counted between two and nine times. A read error may account for a junction end that differs from germline. The rearrangement joins TRBV2 to TRBJ1-1; tentative D call: TRBD1 (5 bases). This CDR3 is 15 amino acids long. Per the germline V gene, CDR1 is SNHLY and CDR2 is FYNNEI. CDR3 loop: CASSEDSPRYTEAFF. The CDR3 DNA is TGTGCCAGCAGCGAAGACAGCCCTAGGTACACTGAAGCTTTCTTT. The variable domain in full, completed from reference TRBV2 and TRBJ1-1, reads EPEVTQTPSHQVTQMGQEVILRCVPISNHLYFYWYRQILGQKVEFLVSFYNNEISEKSEIFDDQFSVERPDGSNFTLKIRSTKLEDSAMYFCASSEDSPRYTEAFFGQGTRLTVV.

In DNA form, the CDR3 reads TGTGCCAGCAGCTTACGGTGGGGCTCCTACGAGCAGTACTTC. It codes for CASSLRWGSYEQYF. This chain connects TRBV7-9 to TRBJ2-7; D not certain. The V end was cut by 2 bases, the J end by 0 bases, with 8 bases between. Germline loops: CDR1 SEHNR, CDR2 FQNEAQ (reference sequence). The CDR3 length is 14 residues.

The chain is built from TRBV30 and TRBJ2-2; 7 bases agree with TRBD2. V was pared by 0 bases and J by 5 bases, with 6 bases of the junction left unmatched. CDR1 GTSNPN and CDR2 SVGIG come from the germline V gene (reference sequence). The CDR3 spans 15 residues. CDR3 coding DNA: TGTGCCTGGAGTGTGCGGGGGACGGATACCGGGGAGCTGTTTTTT. Protein sequence: CAWSVRGTDTGELFF.

This sequence joins TRBV7-6 and TRBJ2-5; 8 bases line up with TRBD2. The junction had 8 bases not matched to a gene; V was cut back by 5 bases and J by 3 bases. Germline V CDR1 and CDR2: SGHVS, FNYEAQ. This CDR3 contains 15 residues. CDR3 protein: CASSAGLDREETQYF. CDR3 DNA sequence: TGTGCCAGCAGCGCGGGACTAGATAGGGAAGAGACCCAGTACTTC.

In its sample, this clone ranks as medium-sized. An end of the junction does not agree with germline; a read error may underlie this. The J gene is TRBJ2-5, the V gene TRBV29-1; tentative D call: TRBD1 (6 bases). This CDR3 has 10 amino acids. Germline values: CDR1 SQVTM, CDR2 ANQGSEA. CDR3 nucleotides: TGCAGCGTTGATATAGGACAGCGAAACTTC. It yields the protein CSVDIGQRNF.